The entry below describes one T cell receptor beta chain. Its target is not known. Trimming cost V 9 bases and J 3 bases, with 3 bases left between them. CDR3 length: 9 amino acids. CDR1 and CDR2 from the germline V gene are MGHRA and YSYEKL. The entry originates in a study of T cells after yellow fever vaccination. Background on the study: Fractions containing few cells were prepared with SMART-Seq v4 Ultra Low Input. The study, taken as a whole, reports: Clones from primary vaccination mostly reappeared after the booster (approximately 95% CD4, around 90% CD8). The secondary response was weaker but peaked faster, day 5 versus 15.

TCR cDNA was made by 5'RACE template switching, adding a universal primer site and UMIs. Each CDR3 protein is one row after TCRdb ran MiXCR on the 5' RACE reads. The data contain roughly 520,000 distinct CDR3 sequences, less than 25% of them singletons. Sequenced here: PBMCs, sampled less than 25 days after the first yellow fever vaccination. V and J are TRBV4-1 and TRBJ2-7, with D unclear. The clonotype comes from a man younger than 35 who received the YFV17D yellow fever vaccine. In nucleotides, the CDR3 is TGCGCCAGGAGCTACGAGCAGTACGTC. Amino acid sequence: CARSYEQYV.